This is a list of T cell receptor beta chains from one sample in a study of CD8+CD57+ T cells in acquired aplastic anemia. TCRdb used MiXCR to reprocess the reads, holding one entry per CDR3 protein. The sample contains approximately 100,000 distinct CDR3 sequences, roughly two thirds of which appear only once. Source material: sorted CD4+, CD8+, or CD8+CD57+ T cells (not recorded which) from PBMCs. Receptors were obtained from a human donor with aplastic anemia. The CDR3 runs from the conserved cysteine through the conserved F or W. The D gene is left open where the match is weak. Clone size appears in some rows only: once, few, many, or a class for an expanded clone.

clone size,J gene,V gene,D gene,CDR3 DNA,CDR3 protein
-,TRBJ2-3,TRBV15,-,TGTGCCACCCAGGGGGGGAGCACAGATACGCAGTATTTT,CATQGGSTDTQYF
-,TRBJ2-7,TRBV5-6,TRBD1,TGTGCCAGCAGCTTAAGAACAGGGGCCTACGAGCAGTACTTC,CASSLRTGAYEQYF
few,TRBJ2-7,TRBV20-1,TRBD2,TGCAGTGCTAGAGATCAGTCTAGCGGAACCTACGAGCAGTACTTC,CSARDQSSGTYEQYF
-,TRBJ2-7,TRBV20-1,-,TGCAGTGCCAGATGGGATCGTGACGAGCAGTACTTC,CSARWDRDEQYF
many,TRBJ2-1,TRBV6-2/TRBV6-3,TRBD2,TGTGCCAGCAGTTACAGCACTAGCGGGGGGGGTCGGCTCGACAATGAGCAGTTCTTC,CASSYSTSGGGRLDNEQFF
-,TRBJ2-3,TRBV5-1,-,TGCGCCAGCAGCCCTACTGGAATCACAGATACGCAGTATTTT,CASSPTGITDTQYF
few,TRBJ2-2,TRBV6-5,-,TGTGCCAGCAGTTACTCGACTAACACCGGGGAGCTGTTTTTT,CASSYSTNTGELFF
-,TRBJ2-7,TRBV10-3,-,TGTGCCACCGGGACCTCGGTCTACGAGCAGTACTTC,CATGTSVYEQYF
many,TRBJ1-1,TRBV4-1,TRBD1,TGCGCCAGCAGCTTTCAGGGGGCGAACACTGAAGCTTTCTTT,CASSFQGANTEAFF
-,TRBJ2-1,TRBV24-1,-,TGTGCCACCAGTGATTTGGGCCGGGGGCGCGATGAGCAGTTCTTC,CATSDLGRGRDEQFF
-,TRBJ1-4,TRBV7-2,-,TGTGCCAGCAGCTTGAATAACCTTGAAAAACTGTTTTTT,CASSLNNLEKLFF
many,TRBJ2-7,TRBV7-9,-,TGTGCCAGCAGCAGTACCCGGATTCTCTACGAGCAGTACTTC,CASSSTRILYEQYF
-,TRBJ1-2,TRBV29-1,-,TGCAGCGTTGAAACAGGGTACGGCTACACCTTC,CSVETGYGYTF
-,TRBJ1-1,TRBV29-1,TRBD1,TGCAGCGTTCTACAGGGGGCGAATTCAGCTTTCTTT,CSVLQGANSAFF
-,TRBJ2-1,TRBV5-1,TRBD1,TGCGCCAGCAGCTTCTACAGGGGCGGTGAGCAGTTCTTC,CASSFYRGGEQFF
-,TRBJ1-6,TRBV10-3,-,TGTGCCATCAGTGAGTCTTTCGAGTTTTCACCCCTCCACTTT,CAISESFEFSPLHF
-,TRBJ2-3,TRBV29-1,-,TGCAGCGTTGAAGGTCCGCGGGACACAAACACAGATACGCAGTATTTT,CSVEGPRDTNTDTQYF
-,TRBJ1-4,TRBV29-1,TRBD1,TGCAGCGCTTGGGGACAGACCCATGAAAAACTGTTTTTT,CSAWGQTHEKLFF
-,TRBJ2-5,TRBV29-1,TRBD2,TGCAGCGCTGGGGGGACTAGCGGGGGCCAAGAGACCCAGTACTTC,CSAGGTSGGQETQYF
few,TRBJ2-7,TRBV7-6,-,TGTGCCAGCAGCTTAGGTGCGAATTACGAGCAGTACTTC,CASSLGANYEQYF
-,TRBJ1-1,TRBV7-2,-,TGTGCCAGCAGCTTAGTCGCTGAGAACACTGAAGCTTTCTTT,CASSLVAENTEAFF
-,TRBJ2-7,TRBV7-2,TRBD1,TGTGCCAGCAGCTTAATGCAGGGGGCCCACGAGCAGTACTTC,CASSLMQGAHEQYF
-,TRBJ1-1,TRBV10-3,TRBD1,TGTGCCATCAGTGTGGACAGGACAAGCAACACTGAAGCTTTCTTT,CAISVDRTSNTEAFF
-,TRBJ1-2,TRBV14,-,TGTGCCAGCAGCCAAGTGCCCAGGGCCCAACTTTACTTC,CASSQVPRAQLYF
few,TRBJ2-5,TRBV20-1,-,TGCAGTGCTAGAGATCATCGGGTCGGGGAGACCCAGTACTTC,CSARDHRVGETQYF
-,TRBJ2-3,TRBV20-1,TRBD2,TGCAGTACTACTGGGAGCGGGGGAGATACGCAGTATTTT,CSTTGSGGDTQYF
-,TRBJ2-1,TRBV3-1,TRBD2,TGTGCCAGCAGCCAAGGACGACTAGCGGGATGGGATAATGAGCAGTTCTTC,CASSQGRLAGWDNEQFF
-,TRBJ1-6,TRBV10-3,-,TGTGCCATCAGTGAGTCTCAAGTCTCGGGGTCACCCCTCCACTTT,CAISESQVSGSPLHF
-,TRBJ2-7,TRBV2,-,TGTGCCAGCAGTGAAGTTTCCCCCTACGAGCAGTACTTC,CASSEVSPYEQYF
-,TRBJ1-2,TRBV7-9,TRBD1,TGTGCCAGCAGCAAAGGGGGGACAGGGAACTATGGCTACACCTTC,CASSKGGTGNYGYTF
-,TRBJ2-1,TRBV29-1,-,TGCAGCGTTGTCCCGGCCGGGAATGAGCAGTTCTTC,CSVVPAGNEQFF
-,TRBJ2-5,TRBV7-9,TRBD2,TGTGCCAGCAGCTCAGGACTAGTGAGCTTAGAGACCCAGTACTTC,CASSSGLVSLETQYF
-,TRBJ1-2,TRBV7-3,TRBD1,TGTGCCAGCAGCTCCGACAGGGGTTATGGCTACACCTTC,CASSSDRGYGYTF
-,TRBJ1-5,TRBV5-1,TRBD1,TGCGCCAGCAGCCAAGGGACAGGCCCCAATCAGCCCCAGCATTTT,CASSQGTGPNQPQHF
-,TRBJ2-7,TRBV15,-,TGTGCCACCAGCGGGGACCTGTCCCTCTACGAGCAGTACTTC,CATSGDLSLYEQYF
-,TRBJ2-7,TRBV15,-,TGTGCCACCAGCAGAGCCGGGACCGTCTACGAGCAGTACTTC,CATSRAGTVYEQYF
many,TRBJ2-5,TRBV3-1,-,TGTGCCAGCAGCCAAGAAAGTAGTCGCCGAGGGACCCAGTACTTC,CASSQESSRRGTQYF